This T cell receptor (beta chain) was obtained from a study of beta chain features in type 1 diabetes. In its sample, this clone was seen a few times. Reverse transcription of all isolated RNA meant that expressed TCRB transcripts were sequenced. TCRdb keeps only in-frame clones here, not all; method: immunoSEQ multiplex PCR. The sample comprises 400,000 to 600,000 clones, 30% of which are singletons, and roughly 0.06% rests with the top ten. Per germline, CDR1 SQVTM and CDR2 ANQGSEA. This CDR3 region has 14 residues. This receptor was obtained from a young man in good health. V is TRBV29-1 and J is TRBJ2-5; D is possibly TRBD1 or TRBD2 (5 bases each). The DNA end favors TRBJ2-7, so the J call may be wrong. The sequencing sample was made of naive CD4+ T cells from blood. The CDR3 DNA reads as TGCAGCGTTATACCGGGGCCGAGCTCCTACGAGCAGTACTTC. It translates to CSVIPGPSSYEQYF.